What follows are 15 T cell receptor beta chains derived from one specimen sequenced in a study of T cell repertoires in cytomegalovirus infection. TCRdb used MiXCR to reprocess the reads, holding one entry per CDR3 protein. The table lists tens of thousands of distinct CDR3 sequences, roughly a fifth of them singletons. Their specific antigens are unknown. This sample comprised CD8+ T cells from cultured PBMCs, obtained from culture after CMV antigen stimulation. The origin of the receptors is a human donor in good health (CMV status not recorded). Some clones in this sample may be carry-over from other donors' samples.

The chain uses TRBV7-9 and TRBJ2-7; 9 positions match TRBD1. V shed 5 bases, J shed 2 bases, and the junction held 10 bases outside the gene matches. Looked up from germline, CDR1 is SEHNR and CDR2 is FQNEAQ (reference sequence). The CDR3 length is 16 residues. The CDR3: CASSNAGQGRAYEQYF. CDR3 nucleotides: TGTGCCAGCAGCAATGCTGGACAGGGGCGAGCCTACGAGCAGTACTTC.

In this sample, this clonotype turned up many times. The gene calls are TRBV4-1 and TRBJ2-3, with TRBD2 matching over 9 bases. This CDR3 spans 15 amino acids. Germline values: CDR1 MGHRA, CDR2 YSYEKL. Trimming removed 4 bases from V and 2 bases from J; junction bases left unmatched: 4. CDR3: CASSRGGELTDTQYF. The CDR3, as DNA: TGCGCCAGCAGCCGCGGGGGGGAACTCACAGATACGCAGTATTTT.

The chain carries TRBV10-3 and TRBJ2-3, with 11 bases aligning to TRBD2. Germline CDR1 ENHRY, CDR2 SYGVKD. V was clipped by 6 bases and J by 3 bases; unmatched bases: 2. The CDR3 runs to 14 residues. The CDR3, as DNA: TGTGCCATCAGACCTAGCGGGGGGACAGATACGCAGTATTTT. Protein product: CAIRPSGGTDTQYF.

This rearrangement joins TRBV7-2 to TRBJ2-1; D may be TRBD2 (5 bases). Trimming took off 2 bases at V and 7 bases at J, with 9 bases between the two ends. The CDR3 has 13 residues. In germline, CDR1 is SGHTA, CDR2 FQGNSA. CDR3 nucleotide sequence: TGTGCCAGCAGCTTAATAAGAGGGAATGAGCAGTTCTTC. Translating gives CASSLIRGNEQFF.

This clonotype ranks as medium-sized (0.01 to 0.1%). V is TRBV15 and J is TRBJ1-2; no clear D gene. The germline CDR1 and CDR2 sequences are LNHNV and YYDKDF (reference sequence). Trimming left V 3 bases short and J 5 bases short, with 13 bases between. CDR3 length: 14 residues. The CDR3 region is CATSSRDKGYGYTF. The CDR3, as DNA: TGTGCCACCAGCAGTCGGGATAAGGGATATGGCTACACCTTC. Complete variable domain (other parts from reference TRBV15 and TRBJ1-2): DAMVIQNPRYQVTQFGKPVTLSCSQTLNHNVMYWYQQKSSQAPKLLFHYYDKDFNNEADTPDNFQSRRPNTSFCFLDIRSPGLGDTAMYLCATSSRDKGYGYTFGSGTRLTVV.

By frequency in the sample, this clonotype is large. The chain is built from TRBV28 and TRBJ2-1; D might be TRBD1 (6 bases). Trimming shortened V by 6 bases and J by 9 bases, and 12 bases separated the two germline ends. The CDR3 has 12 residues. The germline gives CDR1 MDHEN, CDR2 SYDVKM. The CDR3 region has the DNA TGTGCCAGCAGCTTTACAGGGACTGAGCAGTTCTTC. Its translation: CASSFTGTEQFF.

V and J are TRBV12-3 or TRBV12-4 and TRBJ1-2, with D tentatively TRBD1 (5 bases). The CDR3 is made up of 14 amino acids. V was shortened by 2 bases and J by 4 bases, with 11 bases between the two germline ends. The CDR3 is CASSLSGPAYGYTF. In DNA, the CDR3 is TGTGCCAGCAGTTTATCAGGGCCAGCCTATGGCTACACCTTC.

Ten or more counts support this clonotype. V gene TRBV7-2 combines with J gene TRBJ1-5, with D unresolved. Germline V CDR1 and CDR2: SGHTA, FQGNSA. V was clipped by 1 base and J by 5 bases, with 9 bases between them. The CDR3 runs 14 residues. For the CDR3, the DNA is TGTGCCAGCAGCTTAGACGGTACTGATCAGCCCCAGCATTTT. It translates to CASSLDGTDQPQHF.

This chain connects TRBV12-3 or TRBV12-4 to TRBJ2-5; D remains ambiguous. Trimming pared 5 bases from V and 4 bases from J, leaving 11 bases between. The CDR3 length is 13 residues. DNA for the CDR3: TGTGCCAGCAGTCAGAAACATATAGAGACCCAGTACTTC. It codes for CASSQKHIETQYF.

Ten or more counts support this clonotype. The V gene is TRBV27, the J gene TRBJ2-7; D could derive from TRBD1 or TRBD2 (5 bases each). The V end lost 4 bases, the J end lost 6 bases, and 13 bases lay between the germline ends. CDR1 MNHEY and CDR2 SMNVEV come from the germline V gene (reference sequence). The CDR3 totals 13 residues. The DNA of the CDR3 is TGTGCCAGCAGTTCCTCGGGGCGGGTCGAGCAGTACTTC. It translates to CASSSSGRVEQYF.

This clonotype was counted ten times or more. CDR3 protein: CASRRGTATEAFF. CDR3 DNA sequence: TGTGCCAGCAGGCGCGGGACAGCCACTGAAGCTTTCTTT. The chain couples TRBV11-2 to TRBJ1-1, with 7 bases aligning to TRBD1. Per germline, CDR1 SGHAT and CDR2 FQNNGV. Trimming removed 6 bases from V and 4 bases from J; junction bases left unmatched: 5. The CDR3 spans 13 residues. Looking up the rest from reference TRBV11-2 and TRBJ1-1 gives the full variable domain: EAGVAQSPRYKIIEKRQSVAFWCNPISGHATLYWYQQILGQGPKLLIQFQNNGVVDDSQLPKDRFSAERLKGVDSTLKIQPAKLEDSAVYLCASRRGTATEAFFGQGTRLTVV.

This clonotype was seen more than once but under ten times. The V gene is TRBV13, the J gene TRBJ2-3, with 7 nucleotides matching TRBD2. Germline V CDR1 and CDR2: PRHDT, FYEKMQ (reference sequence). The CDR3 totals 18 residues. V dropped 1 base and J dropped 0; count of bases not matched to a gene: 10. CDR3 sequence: CASSLESLGRTSTDTQYF. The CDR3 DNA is TGTGCCAGCAGCTTAGAGTCGCTCGGGAGGACTAGCACAGATACGCAGTATTTT.

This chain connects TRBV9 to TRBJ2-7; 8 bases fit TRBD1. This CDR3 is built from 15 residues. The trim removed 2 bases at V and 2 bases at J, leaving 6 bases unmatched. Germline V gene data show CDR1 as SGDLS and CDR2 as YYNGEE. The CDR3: CASSVGQGLTYEQYF. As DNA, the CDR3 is TGTGCCAGCAGCGTCGGACAGGGATTAACCTACGAGCAGTACTTC. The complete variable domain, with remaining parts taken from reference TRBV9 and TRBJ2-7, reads DSGVTQTPKHLITATGQRVTLRCSPRSGDLSVYWYQQSLDQGLQFLIQYYNGEERAKGNILERFSAQQFPDLHSELNLSSLELGDSALYFCASSVGQGLTYEQYFGPGTRLTVT.

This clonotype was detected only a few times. The CDR3: CSARVRYTGELFF. Here the CDR3 DNA reads TGCAGTGCTAGGGTACGCTACACCGGGGAGCTGTTTTTT. This chain uses TRBV20-1 with TRBJ2-2, with D unresolved. The CDR3 loop spans 13 amino acids. V dropped 3 bases and J dropped 3 bases, with 8 bases sitting between them. The germline CDR1 and CDR2 sequences are DFQATT and SNEGSKA (reference sequence).

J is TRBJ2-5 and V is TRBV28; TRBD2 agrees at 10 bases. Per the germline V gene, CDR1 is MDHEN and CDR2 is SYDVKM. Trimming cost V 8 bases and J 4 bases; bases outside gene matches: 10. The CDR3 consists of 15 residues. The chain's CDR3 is CASSQAGGVRETQYF. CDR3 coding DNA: TGTGCCAGCTCCCAAGCGGGAGGGGTTCGAGAGACCCAGTACTTC.